The present TCR beta chain was sequenced within a study of T-cell reconstitution after alpha-beta-depleted transplantation in children. Trimming shortened V by 0 bases and J by 5 bases, and 13 bases separated the two germline ends. Germline lookup yields CDR1 SGHAT and CDR2 FQNNGV. CDR3 length equals 15 residues. This clonotype was counted many times. Unique molecular identifiers featured in how the TCRbeta library was prepared. One entry per CDR3 protein, called by TCRdb with MiXCR from the PCR reads. The data contain about 400,000 distinct CDR3 sequences, 20% of them singletons. This sample comprised PBMCs from the stem cell graft donor, obtained from the stem cell graft. The receptor was isolated from a human donor who donated a stem cell graft to a child with acute myeloid leukemia. The V gene is TRBV11-2, the J gene TRBJ2-5; either TRBD1 or TRBD2 may fit D (6 bases each). The DNA for the CDR3 is TGTGCCAGCAGCTTAGAGGGGGGCAGGGATGAGACCCAGTACTTC. It is translated as CASSLEGGRDETQYF.